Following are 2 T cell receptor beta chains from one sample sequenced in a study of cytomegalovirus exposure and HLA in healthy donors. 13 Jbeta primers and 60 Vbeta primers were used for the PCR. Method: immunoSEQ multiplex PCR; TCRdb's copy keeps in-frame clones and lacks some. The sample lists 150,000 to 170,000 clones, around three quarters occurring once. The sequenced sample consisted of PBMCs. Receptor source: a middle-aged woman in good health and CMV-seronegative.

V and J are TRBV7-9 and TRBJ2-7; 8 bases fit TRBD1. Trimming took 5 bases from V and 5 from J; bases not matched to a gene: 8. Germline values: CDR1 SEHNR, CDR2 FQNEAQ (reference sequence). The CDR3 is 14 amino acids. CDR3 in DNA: TGTGCCAGCAGCGCCCGACAGGGGATCGACGAGCAGTACTTC. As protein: CASSARQGIDEQYF.

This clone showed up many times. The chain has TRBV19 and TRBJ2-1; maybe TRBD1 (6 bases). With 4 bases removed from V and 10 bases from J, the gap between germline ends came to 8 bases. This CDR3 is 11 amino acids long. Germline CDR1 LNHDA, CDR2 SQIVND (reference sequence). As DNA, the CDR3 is TGTGCCAGTAGTACCGGGACAGAGCAGTTCTTC. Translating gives CASSTGTEQFF.